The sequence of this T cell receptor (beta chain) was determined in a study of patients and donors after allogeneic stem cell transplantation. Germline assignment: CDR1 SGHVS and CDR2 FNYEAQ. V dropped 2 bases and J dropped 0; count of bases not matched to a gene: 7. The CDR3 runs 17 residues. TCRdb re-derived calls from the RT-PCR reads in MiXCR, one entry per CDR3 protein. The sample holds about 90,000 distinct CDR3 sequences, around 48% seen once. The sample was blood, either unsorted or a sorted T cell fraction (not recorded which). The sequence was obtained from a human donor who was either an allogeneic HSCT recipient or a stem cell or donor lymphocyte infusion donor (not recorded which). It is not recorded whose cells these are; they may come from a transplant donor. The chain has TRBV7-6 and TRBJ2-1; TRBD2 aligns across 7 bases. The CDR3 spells CASSLRASGYSYNEQFF. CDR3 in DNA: TGTGCCAGCAGCTTAAGGGCTAGCGGCTACTCCTACAATGAGCAGTTCTTC.